This TCR beta chain was documented in a study of T cells after posttransplantation cyclophosphamide. This clone occurred many times. Its antigen is as yet unknown. Study-wide findings and caveats: After PTCy, TRB diversity resembled that of CNI/methotrexate controls.

Profiled with immunoSEQ multiplex PCR; TCRdb holds only in-frame clones, not every one. The sample contains 45,000 to 55,000 clones, none of them singletons. The length of the CDR3 is 13 residues. The germline CDR1 and CDR2 sequences are PRHDT and FYEKMQ (reference sequence). Deletions cut 2 bases from V and 6 bases from J, with 11 bases between. The chain uses TRBV13 and TRBJ2-7; the D is unclear. The TCR originated in a man aged 35 to 55 in good health, CMV-negative, and a related stem cell transplant donor. Sequencing was performed on PBMCs. The DNA for the CDR3 is TGTGCCAGCAGCTTAAACAGTCGAGTCGAGCAGTACTTC. It codes for CASSLNSRVEQYF.